This T cell receptor beta chain was sequenced for a study of early T cells in non-severe SARS-CoV-2 infection. Study details: It was bulk RNA from unsorted whole blood that was sequenced, and the chains were unpaired.

Germline V gene data show CDR1 as MGHRA and CDR2 as YSYEKL. The CDR3 contains 16 residues. Individual cDNA molecules were tagged with unique molecular identifiers. TCRdb processed the 5' RACE reads anew with MiXCR; each CDR3 protein has one entry. The sample holds some 26,000 distinct CDR3 sequences; about 4.4% are singletons and the top ten take more than 6.5%. Details on this clonotype: The junction departs from germline at one end; a sequencing error may be responsible.

V and J are TRBV4-1 and TRBJ2-4; 7 bases are a match to TRBD1. The sequenced sample was whole blood. The clonotype originates from an adult who was a healthcare worker with PCR-confirmed SARS-CoV-2 infection or an uninfected control (not recorded which). The DNA for the CDR3 is TGCGACAGCAGCCAAGATCCCCCCCAAATAGGACAGGCAACGTACTTC. It codes for CDSSQDPPQIGQATYF.